Presented here are 10 T cell receptor beta chains from one specimen sequenced in a study of low-dose radiotherapy and immunotherapy resistance in tumors. With TRAV- and TRBV-specific primers, first-strand cDNA was made, covering the alpha and beta chains. Both a constant-region primer and a V-primer adapter served to amplify TCRs across roughly 21 PCR cycles. TCRdb independently ran MiXCR on the reads; one entry per CDR3 protein. The table shows around 14,000 distinct CDR3 sequences, with about half occurring only once. Receptor source: a human donor with advanced metastatic prostate, ovarian, gallbladder or colorectal cancer (not recorded which). This table probably holds off-target reads from a library built for another chain.

This clonotype has a handful of counts. The chain employs TRBV7-2 and TRBJ2-1; D is undetermined. Per germline, CDR1 SGHTA and CDR2 FQGNSA. The CDR3 is 14 residues long. With 5 bases removed from V and 6 bases from J, the gap between germline ends came to 14 bases. The CDR3 sequence is CASSRPNLLNEQFF. DNA of the CDR3: TGTGCCAGCAGCAGACCGAACCTACTCAATGAGCAGTTCTTC.

In its sample, this clonotype was seen a few times. The rearrangement joins TRBV20-1 to TRBJ2-2; D not resolved. V lost 3 bases, J lost 0 bases, and 8 bases lay in between. The CDR3 spans 14 residues. Germline values: CDR1 DFQATT, CDR2 SNEGSKA (reference sequence). The CDR3 spells CSARVLSNTGELFF. The CDR3, as DNA: TGCAGTGCTAGGGTGCTATCGAACACCGGGGAGCTGTTTTTT.

This clonotype was seen only a few times. V usage is TRBV6-2 or TRBV6-3 and J usage is TRBJ1-1; D not certain. The CDR3 loop spans 11 amino acids. With 6 bases removed from V and 11 bases from J, the gap between germline ends came to 13 bases. The germline gives CDR1 MNHEY, CDR2 SVGEGT. In DNA form, the CDR3 reads TGTGCCAGCAGAACAACTCTATCCGCTTTCTTT. This translates into CASRTTLSAFF.

This chain connects TRBV2 to TRBJ2-5; TRBD1 is a possible D gene (6 bases). Germline V gives CDR1 SNHLY, CDR2 FYNNEI. Trimming took 2 bases from V and 7 from J, leaving 11 bases between them. This CDR3 is 13 amino acids long. CDR3 sequence: CASSELEGGTQYF. Here the CDR3 DNA reads TGTGCCAGCAGTGAACTAGAAGGGGGGACCCAGTACTTC.

The chain carries TRBV29-1 and TRBJ1-1; a weak D match, TRBD1 (5 bases). V shed 7 bases and J shed 7 bases, with 19 bases lying between them. From germline, CDR1 is SQVTM and CDR2 ANQGSEA. The length of the CDR3 is 13 residues. DNA of the CDR3: TGCAGCGCCTCCCAGGGCGGGTCTCGTGAAGCTTTCTTT. It translates to CSASQGGSREAFF.

The chain uses TRBV9 and TRBJ2-1; D might be TRBD1 (5 bases). Trimming pared 3 bases from V and 5 bases from J, leaving 18 bases between. There are 16 residues in the CDR3. The germline V gene has CDR1 SGDLS and CDR2 YYNGEE. The CDR3 is CASSGSLGVEDNEQFF. The CDR3 bases are TGTGCCAGCAGCGGCTCCCTAGGGGTTGAGGACAATGAGCAGTTCTTC.

This clonotype was seen only a few times. This chain uses TRBV24-1 with TRBJ2-2; the D gene is possibly TRBD1 (6 bases). This CDR3 is 14 amino acids long. The germline gives CDR1 KGHDR, CDR2 SFDVKD. Trimming stripped 12 bases from V and 0 bases from J, with 13 bases between. CDR3 protein: CASQGYSNTGELFF. In DNA, the CDR3 is TGTGCCTCCCAGGGGTACTCGAACACCGGGGAGCTGTTTTTT.

This clonotype has a single count. V is TRBV6-1 and J is TRBJ1-1, with D possibly being TRBD1 (5 bases). V lost 2 bases to trimming and J lost 7 bases, with 14 bases between them. Germline V gene sequence: CDR1 MNHNS, CDR2 SASEGT. CDR3 length equals 14 residues. The CDR3 spells CASSEYEGPIEAFF. CDR3 sequence (DNA): TGTGCCAGCAGTGAATACGAGGGGCCCATTGAAGCTTTCTTT.

This clonotype was seen a few times. The gene calls are TRBV7-8 and TRBJ2-7; TRBD2 matches 7 bases. The CDR3 totals 14 residues. The junction had 9 bases not matched to a gene; V was cut back by 1 base and J by 9 bases. Germline V lookup: CDR1 SGHVS, CDR2 FQNEAQ. CDR3 protein: CASSLGGSSIGQYF. The CDR3 nucleotides are TGTGCCAGCAGCTTAGGCGGGAGTAGTATCGGGCAGTACTTC.

There are a few counts of this clonotype. J is TRBJ2-1 and V is TRBV18, with 14 bases matching TRBD2. The CDR3 is 16 residues long. The J segment lost 8 bases and the V segment lost 2 bases, leaving 5 bases of the junction unmatched. The germline V gene encodes CDR1 KGHSH and CDR2 LQKENI. The chain's CDR3 is CASSPRLAGGPHEQFF. In DNA form, the CDR3 reads TGTGCCAGCTCACCAAGACTAGCGGGAGGGCCCCATGAGCAGTTCTTC.